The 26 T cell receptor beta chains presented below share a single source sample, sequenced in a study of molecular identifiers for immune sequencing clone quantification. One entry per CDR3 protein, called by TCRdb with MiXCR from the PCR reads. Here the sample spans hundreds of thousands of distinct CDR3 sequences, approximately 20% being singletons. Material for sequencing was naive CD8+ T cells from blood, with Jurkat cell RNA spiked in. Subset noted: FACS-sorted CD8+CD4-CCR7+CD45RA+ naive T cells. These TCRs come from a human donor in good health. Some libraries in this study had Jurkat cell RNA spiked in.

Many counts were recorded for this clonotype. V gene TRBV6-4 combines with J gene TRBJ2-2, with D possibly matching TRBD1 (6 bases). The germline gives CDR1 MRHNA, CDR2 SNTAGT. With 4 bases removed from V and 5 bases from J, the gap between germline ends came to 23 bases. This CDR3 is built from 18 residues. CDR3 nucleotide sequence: TGTGCCAGCAGTGTCCCCAGGACCGGGACAACGGTGACCGGGGAGCTGTTTTTT. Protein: CASSVPRTGTTVTGELFF.

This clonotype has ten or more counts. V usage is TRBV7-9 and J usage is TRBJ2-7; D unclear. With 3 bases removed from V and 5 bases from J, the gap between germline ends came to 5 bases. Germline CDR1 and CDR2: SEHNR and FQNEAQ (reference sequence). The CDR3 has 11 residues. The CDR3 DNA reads TGTGCCAGCAGCTTCACCCACGAGCAGTACTTC. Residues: CASSFTHEQYF. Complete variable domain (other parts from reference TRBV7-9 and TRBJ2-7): DTGVSQNPRHKITKRGQNVTFRCDPISEHNRLYWYRQTLGQGPEFLTYFQNEAQLEKSRLLSDRFSAERPKGSFSTLEIQRTEQGDSAMYLCASSFTHEQYFGPGTRLTVT.

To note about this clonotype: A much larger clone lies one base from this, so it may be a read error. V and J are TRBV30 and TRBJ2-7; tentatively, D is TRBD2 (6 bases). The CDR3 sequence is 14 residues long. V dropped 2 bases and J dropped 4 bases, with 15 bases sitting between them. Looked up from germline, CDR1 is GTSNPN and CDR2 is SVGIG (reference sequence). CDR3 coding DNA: TGTGCCTGGAGTTGGGGAGGACCGAGTTACGAGCAGTACTTC. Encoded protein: CAWSWGGPSYEQYF.

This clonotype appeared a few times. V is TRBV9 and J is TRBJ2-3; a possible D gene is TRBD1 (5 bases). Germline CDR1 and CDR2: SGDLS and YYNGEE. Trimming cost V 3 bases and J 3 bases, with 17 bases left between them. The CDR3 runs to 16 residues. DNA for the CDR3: TGTGCCAGCAGCGAGTTTGGGCAGGGTGGAACAGATACGCAGTATTTT. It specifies CASSEFGQGGTDTQYF.

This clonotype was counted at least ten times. CDR3 sequence: CASSQVGGTENTGELFF. The CDR3 DNA reads TGTGCCAGCAGCCAAGTGGGGGGGACAGAAAACACCGGGGAGCTGTTTTTT. The chain combines TRBV3-1 with TRBJ2-2; D may be TRBD1 or TRBD2 (7 bases each). With 1 base removed from V and 2 bases from J, the gap between germline ends came to 14 bases. Germline V gene sequence: CDR1 LGHDT, CDR2 YNNKEL (reference sequence). The CDR3 totals 17 residues.

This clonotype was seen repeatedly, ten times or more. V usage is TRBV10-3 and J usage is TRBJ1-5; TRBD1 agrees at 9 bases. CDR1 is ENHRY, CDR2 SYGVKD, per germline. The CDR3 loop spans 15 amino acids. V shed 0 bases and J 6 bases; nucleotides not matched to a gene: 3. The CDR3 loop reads CAISESGQGAQPQHF. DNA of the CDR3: TGTGCCATCAGTGAGTCGGGACAGGGTGCTCAGCCCCAGCATTTT.

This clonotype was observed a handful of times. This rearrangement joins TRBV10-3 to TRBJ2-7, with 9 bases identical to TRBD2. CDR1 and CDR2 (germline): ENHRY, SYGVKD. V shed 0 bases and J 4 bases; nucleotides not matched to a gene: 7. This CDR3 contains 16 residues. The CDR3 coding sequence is TGTGCCATCAGTGAGTCCTTCGGGACTAGCCCTTACGAGCAGTACTTC. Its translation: CAISESFGTSPYEQYF.

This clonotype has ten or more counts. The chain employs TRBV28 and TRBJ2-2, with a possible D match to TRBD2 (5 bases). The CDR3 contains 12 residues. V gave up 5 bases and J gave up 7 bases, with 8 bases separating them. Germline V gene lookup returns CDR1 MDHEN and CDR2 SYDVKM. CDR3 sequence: CASSPSLGELFF. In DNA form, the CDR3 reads TGTGCCAGCAGTCCTAGCCTCGGGGAGCTGTTTTTT.

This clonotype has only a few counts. CDR3 in DNA: TGTGCCAGTAGTACCGTGACCCAATATAGCAATCAGCCCCAGCATTTT. This translates into CASSTVTQYSNQPQHF. The chain has TRBV19 and TRBJ1-5; no reliable D call. The CDR3 is 16 amino acids. The ends were cut back, 4 bases at V and 0 bases at J, with 13 bases in the middle. Per germline, CDR1 LNHDA and CDR2 SQIVND (reference sequence).

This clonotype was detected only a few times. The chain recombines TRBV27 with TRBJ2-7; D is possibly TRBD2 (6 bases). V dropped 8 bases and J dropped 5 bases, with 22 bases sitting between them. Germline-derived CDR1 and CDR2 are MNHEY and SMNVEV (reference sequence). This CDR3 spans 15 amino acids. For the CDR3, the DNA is TGTGCCAGCGGATTGTTGGGCGGGAAGGCGAACGAGCAGTACTTC. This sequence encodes CASGLLGGKANEQYF.

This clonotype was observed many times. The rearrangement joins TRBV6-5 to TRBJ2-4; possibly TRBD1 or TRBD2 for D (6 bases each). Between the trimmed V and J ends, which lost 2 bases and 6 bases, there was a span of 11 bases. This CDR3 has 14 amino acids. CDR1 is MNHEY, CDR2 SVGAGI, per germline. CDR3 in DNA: TGTGCCAGCAGTTACGGAGGGGGTCCAAACATTCAGTACTTC. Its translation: CASSYGGGPNIQYF.

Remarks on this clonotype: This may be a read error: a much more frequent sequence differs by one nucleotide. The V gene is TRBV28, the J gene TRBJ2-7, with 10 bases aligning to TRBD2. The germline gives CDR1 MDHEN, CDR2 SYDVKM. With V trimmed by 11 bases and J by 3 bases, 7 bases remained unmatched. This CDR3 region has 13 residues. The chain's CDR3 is CACKLAGVYEQYF. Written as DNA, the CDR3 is TGTGCCTGCAAGCTAGCGGGAGTCTACGAGCAGTACTTC.

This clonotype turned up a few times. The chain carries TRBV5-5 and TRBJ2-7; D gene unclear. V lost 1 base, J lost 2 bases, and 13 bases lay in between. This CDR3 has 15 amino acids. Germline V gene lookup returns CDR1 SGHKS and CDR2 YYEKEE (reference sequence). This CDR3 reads CASSLSPAMTYEQYF. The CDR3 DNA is TGTGCCAGCAGCTTGTCTCCAGCGATGACCTACGAGCAGTACTTC.

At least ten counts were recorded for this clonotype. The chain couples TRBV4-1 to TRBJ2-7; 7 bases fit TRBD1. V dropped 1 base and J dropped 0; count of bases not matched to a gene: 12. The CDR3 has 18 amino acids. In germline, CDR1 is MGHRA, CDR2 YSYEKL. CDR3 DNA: TGCGCCAGCAGCCAAGCTCCCCCGACAGGGCTCGTCTCCTACGAGCAGTACTTC. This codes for CASSQAPPTGLVSYEQYF.

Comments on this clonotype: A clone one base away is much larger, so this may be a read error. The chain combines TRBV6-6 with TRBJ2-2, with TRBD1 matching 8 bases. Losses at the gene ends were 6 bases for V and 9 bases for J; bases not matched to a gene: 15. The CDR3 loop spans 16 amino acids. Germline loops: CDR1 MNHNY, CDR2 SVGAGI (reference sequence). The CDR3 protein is CASRAPRTGTTRELFF. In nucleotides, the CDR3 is TGTGCCAGCAGAGCCCCCCGGACAGGGACGACCAGGGAGCTGTTTTTT.

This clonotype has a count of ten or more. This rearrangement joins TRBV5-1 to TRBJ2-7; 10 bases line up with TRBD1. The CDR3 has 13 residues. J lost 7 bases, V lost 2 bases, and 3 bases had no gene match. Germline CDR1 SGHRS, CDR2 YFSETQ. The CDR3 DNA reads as TGCGCCAGCAGCTTAGGGACAGGGGAGGAGCAGTACTTC. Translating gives CASSLGTGEEQYF.

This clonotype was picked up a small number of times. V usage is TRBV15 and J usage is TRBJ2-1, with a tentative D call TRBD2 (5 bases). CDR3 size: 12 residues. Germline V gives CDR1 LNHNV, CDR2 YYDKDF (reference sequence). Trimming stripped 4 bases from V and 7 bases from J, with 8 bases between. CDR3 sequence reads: CATSTRTNEQFF. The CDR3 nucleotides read TGTGCCACCAGCACTCGGACTAATGAGCAGTTCTTC.

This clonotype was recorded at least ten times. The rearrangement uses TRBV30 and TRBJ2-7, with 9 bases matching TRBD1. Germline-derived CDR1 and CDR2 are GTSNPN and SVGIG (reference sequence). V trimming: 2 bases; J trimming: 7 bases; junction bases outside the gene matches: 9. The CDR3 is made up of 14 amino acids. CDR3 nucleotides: TGTGCCTGGAGTCACACAGGGGGCGGACTGGAGCAGTACTTC. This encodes CAWSHTGGGLEQYF.

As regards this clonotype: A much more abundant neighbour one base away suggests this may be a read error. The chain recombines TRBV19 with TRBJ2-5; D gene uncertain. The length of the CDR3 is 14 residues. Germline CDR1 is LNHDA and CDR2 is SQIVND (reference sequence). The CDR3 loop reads CASGIWGPYETQYF. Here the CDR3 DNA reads TGTGCCAGTGGTATCTGGGGTCCTTACGAGACCCAGTACTTC. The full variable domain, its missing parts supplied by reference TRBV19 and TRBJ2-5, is DGGITQSPKYLFRKEGQNVTLSCEQNLNHDAMYWYRQDPGQGLRLIYYSQIVNDFQKGDIAEGYSVSREKKESFPLTVTSAQKNPTAFYLCASGIWGPYETQYFGPGTRLLVL.

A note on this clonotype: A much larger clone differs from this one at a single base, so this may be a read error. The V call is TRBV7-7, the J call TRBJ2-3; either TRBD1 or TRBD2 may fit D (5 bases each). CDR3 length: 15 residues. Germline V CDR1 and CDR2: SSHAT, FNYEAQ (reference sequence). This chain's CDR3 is CASSPIGDGTATQYF. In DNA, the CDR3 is TGTGCTAGCAGCCCTATAGGGGACGGCACAGCTACGCAGTATTTT.

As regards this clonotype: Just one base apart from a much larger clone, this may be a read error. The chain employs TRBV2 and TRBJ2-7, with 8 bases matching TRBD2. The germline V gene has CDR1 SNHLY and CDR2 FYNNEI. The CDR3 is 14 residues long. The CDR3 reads CASSGRGDSYEQHF. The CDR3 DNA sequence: TGTGCCAGCAGTGGGCGGGGGGACTCCTACGAGCAGCACTTC.

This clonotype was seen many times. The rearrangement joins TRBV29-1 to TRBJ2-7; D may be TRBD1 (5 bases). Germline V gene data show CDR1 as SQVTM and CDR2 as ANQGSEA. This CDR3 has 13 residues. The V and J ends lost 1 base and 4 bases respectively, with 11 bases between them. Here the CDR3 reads CSVEAPDSYEQYF. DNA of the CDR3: TGCAGCGTTGAAGCCCCAGACAGTTACGAGCAGTACTTC.

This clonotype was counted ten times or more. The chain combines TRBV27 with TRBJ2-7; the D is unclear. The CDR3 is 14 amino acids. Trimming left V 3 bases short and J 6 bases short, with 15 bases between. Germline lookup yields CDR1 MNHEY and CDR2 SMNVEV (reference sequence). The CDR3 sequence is CASSFSSATLEQYF. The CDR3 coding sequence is TGTGCCAGCAGTTTTTCTAGTGCCACCCTCGAGCAGTACTTC.

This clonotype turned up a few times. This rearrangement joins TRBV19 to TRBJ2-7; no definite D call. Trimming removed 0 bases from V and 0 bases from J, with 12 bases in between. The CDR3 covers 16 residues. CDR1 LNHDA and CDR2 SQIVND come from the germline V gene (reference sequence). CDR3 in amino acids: CASSIDGWASSYEQYF. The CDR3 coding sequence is TGTGCCAGTAGTATAGATGGCTGGGCTTCCTCCTACGAGCAGTACTTC.

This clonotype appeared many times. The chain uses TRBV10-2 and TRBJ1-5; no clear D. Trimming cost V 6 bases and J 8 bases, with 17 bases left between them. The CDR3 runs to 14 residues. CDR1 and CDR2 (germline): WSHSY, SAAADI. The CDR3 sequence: CASSENLQAEPQHF. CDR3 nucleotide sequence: TGCGCCAGCAGCGAGAATCTTCAGGCCGAGCCCCAGCATTTT.

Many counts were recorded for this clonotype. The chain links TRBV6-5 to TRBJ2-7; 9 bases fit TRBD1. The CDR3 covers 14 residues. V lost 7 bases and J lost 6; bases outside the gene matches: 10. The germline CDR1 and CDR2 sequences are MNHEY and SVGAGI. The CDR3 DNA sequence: TGTGCCAGCAAAGCCCGGGACAGGGTAGGCGAGCAGTACTTC. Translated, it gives CASKARDRVGEQYF.